This TCR beta chain was sequenced in a study of blood T cell repertoires in COVID-19. Overall study: COVID-19 samples from acute and convalescent phases originated in the United States, Italy and Spain.

CDR1 and CDR2 (germline): LGHDT, YNNKEL (reference sequence). CDR3 length: 15 amino acids. With 1 base removed from V and 6 bases from J, the gap between germline ends came to 16 bases. Per the study methods: Reference gene primers were amplified, and this amplification served to estimate nucleated cell counts. Profiled with immunoSEQ multiplex PCR; TCRdb holds only in-frame clones, not every one. V, J and clone size reflect that table, while D and trimming were determined from the DNA. The sample contains 260,000 or so clones, 82% of which appear only once. The clonotype comes from a woman aged 70-85 years with acute or convalescent COVID-19. The J gene is TRBJ2-7, the V gene TRBV3-1 (or the pseudogene TRBV3-2); D call uncertain. Sequenced material: peripheral blood. Here the CDR3 reads CASSQGDWRTAEQYF. For the CDR3, the DNA is TGTGCCAGCAGCCAAGGTGACTGGCGTACCGCCGAGCAGTACTTC.